Each of the 5 T cell receptor beta chains below was sequenced from the same sample in a study of blood T cells in healthy people across ages. With a J-beta primer mix and a sample-barcoded 5' primer, a second PCR ran 7 to 11 cycles. One entry per CDR3 protein, called by TCRdb with MiXCR from the 5' RACE reads. The table includes hundreds of thousands of distinct CDR3 sequences, roughly 50% detected once. The specimen sequenced was blood. Receptors were obtained from a man aged 40-49 years in good health.

This clonotype has a handful of counts. This chain links TRBV9 with TRBJ2-5; D not resolved. CDR1 is SGDLS and CDR2 is YYNGEE in the germline V gene. The V and J ends lost 0 bases and 2 bases respectively, with 8 bases between them. The CDR3 is 14 residues long. The CDR3 bases are TGTGCCAGCAGCGTAGGGCTGTCTCAAGAGACCCAGTACTTC. It is translated as CASSVGLSQETQYF.

V and J are TRBV15 and TRBJ1-4; possibly TRBD1 for D (5 bases). Germline CDR1 and CDR2: LNHNV and YYDKDF (reference sequence). The CDR3 length is 16 residues. V was pared by 3 bases and J by 0 bases, with 11 bases between. CDR3 amino acids: CATSSPWDSTNEKLFF. The CDR3 nucleotides are TGTGCCACCAGCAGCCCCTGGGACTCAACTAATGAAAAACTGTTTTTT. Looking up the rest from reference TRBV15 and TRBJ1-4 gives the full variable domain: DAMVIQNPRYQVTQFGKPVTLSCSQTLNHNVMYWYQQKSSQAPKLLFHYYDKDFNNEADTPDNFQSRRPNTSFCFLDIRSPGLGDTAMYLCATSSPWDSTNEKLFFGSGTQLSVL.

The chain employs TRBV11-2 and TRBJ2-7; 7 bases are shared with TRBD2. The V gene's germline CDR1 is SGHAT and CDR2 FQNNGV. J lost 7 bases, V lost 1 base, and 7 bases had no gene match. The CDR3 covers 14 residues. CDR3 sequence: CASSLGAGRWEQYF. CDR3 nucleotide sequence: TGTGCCAGCAGCTTAGGAGCGGGGCGTTGGGAGCAGTACTTC.

This clonotype has only a few counts. This chain connects TRBV4-2 to TRBJ2-6, with a tentative D call TRBD1 (5 bases). Germline V gene lookup returns CDR1 LGHNA and CDR2 YNFKEQ. V shed 3 bases and J shed 8 bases, with 11 bases lying between them. The CDR3 has 14 residues. The DNA of the CDR3 is TGTGCCAGCAGCCAGGAAGACAGTACCAACGTCCTGACTTTC. This translates into CASSQEDSTNVLTF.

J is TRBJ2-7 and V is TRBV28, with TRBD2 matching 13 bases. The CDR3 extends over 15 amino acids. The germline V gene has CDR1 MDHEN and CDR2 SYDVKM. The trim removed 6 bases at V and 7 bases at J, leaving 9 bases unmatched. In DNA form, the CDR3 reads TGTGCCAGCAGGGAAACTAGCGGGAGGGCCGGAGAGCAGTACTTC. As protein: CASRETSGRAGEQYF.